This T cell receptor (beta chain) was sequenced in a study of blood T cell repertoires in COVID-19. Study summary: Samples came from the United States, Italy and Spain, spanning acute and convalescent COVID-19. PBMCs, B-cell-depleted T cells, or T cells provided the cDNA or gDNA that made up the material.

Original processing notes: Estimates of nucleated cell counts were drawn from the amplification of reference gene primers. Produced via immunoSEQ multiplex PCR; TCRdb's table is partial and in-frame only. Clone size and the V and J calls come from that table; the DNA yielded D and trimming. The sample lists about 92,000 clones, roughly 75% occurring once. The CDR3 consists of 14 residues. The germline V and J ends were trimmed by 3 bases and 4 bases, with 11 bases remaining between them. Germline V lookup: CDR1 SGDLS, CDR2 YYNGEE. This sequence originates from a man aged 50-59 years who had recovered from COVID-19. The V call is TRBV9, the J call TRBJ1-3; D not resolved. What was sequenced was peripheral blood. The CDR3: CASSAGSSGNTIYF. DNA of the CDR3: TGTGCCAGCAGCGCAGGATCTTCGGGAAACACCATATATTTT.